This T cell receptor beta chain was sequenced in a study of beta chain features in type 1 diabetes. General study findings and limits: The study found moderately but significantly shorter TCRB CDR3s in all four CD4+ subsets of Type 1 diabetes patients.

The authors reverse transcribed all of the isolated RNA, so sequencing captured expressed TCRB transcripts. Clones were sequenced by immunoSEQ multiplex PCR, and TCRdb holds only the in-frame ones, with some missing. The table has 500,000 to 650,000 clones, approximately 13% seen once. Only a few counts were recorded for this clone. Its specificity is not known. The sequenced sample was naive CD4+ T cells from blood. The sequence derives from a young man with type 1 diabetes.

CDR3 sequence (DNA): TGTGCCAGCAGCCCTCGTTCCGCCCAGTACGGCTACACCTTC. Protein: CASSPRSAQYGYTF. This chain links TRBV9 with TRBJ1-2; D remains ambiguous. CDR1 is SGDLS, CDR2 YYNGEE, per germline. Trimming removed 4 bases at V and 8 bases at J, with 18 bases between. This CDR3 is built from 14 residues. Complete variable domain (other parts from reference TRBV9 and TRBJ1-2): DSGVTQTPKHLITATGQRVTLRCSPRSGDLSVYWYQQSLDQGLQFLIQYYNGEERAKGNILERFSAQQFPDLHSELNLSSLELGDSALYFCASSPRSAQYGYTFGSGTRLTVV.